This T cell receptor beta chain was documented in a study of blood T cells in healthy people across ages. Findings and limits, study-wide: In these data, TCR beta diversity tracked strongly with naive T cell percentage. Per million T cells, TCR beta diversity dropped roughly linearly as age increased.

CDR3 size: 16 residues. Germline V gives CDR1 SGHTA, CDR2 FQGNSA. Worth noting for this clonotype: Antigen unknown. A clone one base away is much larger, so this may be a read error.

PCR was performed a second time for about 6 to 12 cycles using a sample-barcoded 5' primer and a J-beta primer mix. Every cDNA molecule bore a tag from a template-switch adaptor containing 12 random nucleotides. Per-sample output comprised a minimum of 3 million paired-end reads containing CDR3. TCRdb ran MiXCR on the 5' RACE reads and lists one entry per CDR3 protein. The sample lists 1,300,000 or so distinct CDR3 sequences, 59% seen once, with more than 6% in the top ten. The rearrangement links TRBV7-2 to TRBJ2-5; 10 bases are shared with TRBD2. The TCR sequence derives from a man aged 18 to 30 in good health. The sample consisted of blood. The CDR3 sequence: CASSETGLANQGTQYF. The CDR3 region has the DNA TGTGCCAGCAGCGAAACGGGACTAGCGAACCAAGGGACCCAGTACTTC.